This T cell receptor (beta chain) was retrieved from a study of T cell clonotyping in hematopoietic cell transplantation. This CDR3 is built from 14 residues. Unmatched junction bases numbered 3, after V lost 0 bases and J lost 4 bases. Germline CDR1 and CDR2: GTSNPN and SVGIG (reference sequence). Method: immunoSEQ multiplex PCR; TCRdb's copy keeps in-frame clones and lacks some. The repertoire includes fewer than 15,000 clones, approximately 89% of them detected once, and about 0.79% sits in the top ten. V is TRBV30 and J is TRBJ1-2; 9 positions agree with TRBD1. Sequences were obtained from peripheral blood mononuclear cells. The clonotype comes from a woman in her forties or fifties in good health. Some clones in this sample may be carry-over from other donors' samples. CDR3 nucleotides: TGTGCCTGGAGTGTTCGGGACAGGGTCTATGGCTACACCTTC. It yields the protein CAWSVRDRVYGYTF.